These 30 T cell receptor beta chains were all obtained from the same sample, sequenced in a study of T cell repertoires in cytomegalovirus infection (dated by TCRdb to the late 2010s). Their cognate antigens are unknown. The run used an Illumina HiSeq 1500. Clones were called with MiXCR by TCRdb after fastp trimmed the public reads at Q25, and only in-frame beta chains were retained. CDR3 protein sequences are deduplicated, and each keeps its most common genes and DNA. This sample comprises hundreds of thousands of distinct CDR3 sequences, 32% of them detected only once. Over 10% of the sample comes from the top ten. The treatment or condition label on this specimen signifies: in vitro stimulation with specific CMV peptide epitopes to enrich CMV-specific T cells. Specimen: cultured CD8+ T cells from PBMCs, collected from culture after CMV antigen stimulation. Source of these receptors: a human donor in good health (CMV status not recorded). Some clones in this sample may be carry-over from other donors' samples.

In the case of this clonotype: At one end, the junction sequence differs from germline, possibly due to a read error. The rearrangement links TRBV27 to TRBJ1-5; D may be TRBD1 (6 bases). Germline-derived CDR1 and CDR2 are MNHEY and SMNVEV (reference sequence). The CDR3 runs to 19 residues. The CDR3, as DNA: TGTGTCAGCAGTTCCGGGGCCTACAGGGACCCTTATAGCAATCAGCCCCAGCATTTT. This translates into CVSSSGAYRDPYSNQPQHF.

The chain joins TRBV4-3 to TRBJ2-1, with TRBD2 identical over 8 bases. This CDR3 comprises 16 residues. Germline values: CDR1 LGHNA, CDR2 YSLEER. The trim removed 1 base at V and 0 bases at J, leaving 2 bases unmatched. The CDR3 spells CASSQGGTSSYNEQFF. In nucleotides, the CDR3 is TGCGCCAGCAGCCAAGGGGGGACTAGCTCCTACAATGAGCAGTTCTTC.

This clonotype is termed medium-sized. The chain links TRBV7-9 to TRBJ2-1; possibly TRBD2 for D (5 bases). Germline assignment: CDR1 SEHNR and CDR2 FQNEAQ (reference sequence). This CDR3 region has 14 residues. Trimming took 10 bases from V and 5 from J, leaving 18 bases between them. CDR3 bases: TGTGCCATCCTCCGGTGGGAGTATGACAATGAGCAGTTCTTC. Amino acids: CAILRWEYDNEQFF.

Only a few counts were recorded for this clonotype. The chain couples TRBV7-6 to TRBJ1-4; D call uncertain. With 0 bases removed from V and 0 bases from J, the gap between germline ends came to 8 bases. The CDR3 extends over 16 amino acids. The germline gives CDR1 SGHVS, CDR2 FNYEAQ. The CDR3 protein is CASSLAESATNEKLFF. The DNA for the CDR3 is TGTGCCAGCAGCTTAGCGGAGTCAGCAACTAATGAAAAACTGTTTTTT.

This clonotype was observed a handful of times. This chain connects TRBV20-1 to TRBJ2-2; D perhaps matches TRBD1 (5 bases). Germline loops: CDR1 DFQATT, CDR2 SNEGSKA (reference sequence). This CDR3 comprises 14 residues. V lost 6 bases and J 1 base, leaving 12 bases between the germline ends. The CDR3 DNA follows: TGCAGTGCCCTCCCCGACAGGAACACCGGGGAGCTGTTTTTT. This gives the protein CSALPDRNTGELFF.

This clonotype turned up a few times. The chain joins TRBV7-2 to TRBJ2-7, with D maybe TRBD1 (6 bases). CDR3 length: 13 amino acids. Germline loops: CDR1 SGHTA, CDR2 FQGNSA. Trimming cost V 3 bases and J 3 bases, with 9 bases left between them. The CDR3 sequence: CASSLSRGYEQYV. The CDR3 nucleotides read TGTGCCAGCAGCTTGTCCAGGGGCTACGAGCAGTACGTC.

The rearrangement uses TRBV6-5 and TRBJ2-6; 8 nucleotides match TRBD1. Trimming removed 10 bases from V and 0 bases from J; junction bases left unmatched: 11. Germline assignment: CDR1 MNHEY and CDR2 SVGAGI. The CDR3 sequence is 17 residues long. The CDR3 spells CATRDRPYSSGANVLTF. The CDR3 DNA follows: TGTGCCACCCGGGACAGGCCTTATAGCTCTGGGGCCAACGTCCTGACTTTC.

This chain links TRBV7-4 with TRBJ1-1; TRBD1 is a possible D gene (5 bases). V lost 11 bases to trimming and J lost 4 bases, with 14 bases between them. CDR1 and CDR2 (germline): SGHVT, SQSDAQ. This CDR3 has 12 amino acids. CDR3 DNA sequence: TGTGCCTCCGGGGGGACCACCACTGAAGCTTTCTTT. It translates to CASGGTTTEAFF.

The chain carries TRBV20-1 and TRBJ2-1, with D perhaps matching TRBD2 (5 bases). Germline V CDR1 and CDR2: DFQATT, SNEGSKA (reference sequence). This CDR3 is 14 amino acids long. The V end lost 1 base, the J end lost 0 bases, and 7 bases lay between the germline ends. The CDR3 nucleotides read TGCAGTGCTAGAGGGGAGCCCTCCTACAATGAGCAGTTCTTC. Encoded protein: CSARGEPSYNEQFF.

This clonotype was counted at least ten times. The CDR3 DNA reads TGTGCCAGCAGCTTAGTAGGGACTACTTACAATGAGCAGTTCTTC. Translated, it gives CASSLVGTTYNEQFF. This chain connects TRBV7-2 to TRBJ2-1, with TRBD2 identical over 7 bases. CDR1 and CDR2 (germline): SGHTA, FQGNSA. The CDR3 spans 15 residues. V was clipped by 1 base and J by 4 bases; unmatched bases: 4.

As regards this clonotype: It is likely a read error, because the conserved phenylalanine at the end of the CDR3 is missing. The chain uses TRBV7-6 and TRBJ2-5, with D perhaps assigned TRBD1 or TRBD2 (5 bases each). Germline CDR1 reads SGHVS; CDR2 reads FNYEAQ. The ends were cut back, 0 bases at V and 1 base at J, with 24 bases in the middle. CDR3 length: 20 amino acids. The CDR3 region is CASSLAAPGVGWGPQETQYL. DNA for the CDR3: TGTGCCAGCAGCTTAGCGGCCCCCGGGGTGGGGTGGGGACCCCAAGAGACCCAGTACCTC.

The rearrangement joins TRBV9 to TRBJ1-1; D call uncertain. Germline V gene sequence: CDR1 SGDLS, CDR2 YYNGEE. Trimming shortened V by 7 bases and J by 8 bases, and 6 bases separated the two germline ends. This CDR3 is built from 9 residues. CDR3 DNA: TGTGCCAGCGAGCAGGAAGCTTTCTTT. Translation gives CASEQEAFF.

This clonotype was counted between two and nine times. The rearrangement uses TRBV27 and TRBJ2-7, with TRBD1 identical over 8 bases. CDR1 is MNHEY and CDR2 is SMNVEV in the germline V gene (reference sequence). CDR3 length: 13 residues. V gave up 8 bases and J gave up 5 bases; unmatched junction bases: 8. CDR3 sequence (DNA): TGTGCCAGCCGAGTGGACAGGGCCCACGAGCAGTACTTC. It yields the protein CASRVDRAHEQYF.

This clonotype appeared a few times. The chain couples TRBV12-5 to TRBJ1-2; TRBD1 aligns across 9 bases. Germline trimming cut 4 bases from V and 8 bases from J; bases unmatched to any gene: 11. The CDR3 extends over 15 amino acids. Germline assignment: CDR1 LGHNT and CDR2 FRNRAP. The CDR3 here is CASGSDWTGDQGYTF. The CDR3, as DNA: TGTGCTAGTGGTTCGGACTGGACAGGGGACCAGGGCTACACCTTC.

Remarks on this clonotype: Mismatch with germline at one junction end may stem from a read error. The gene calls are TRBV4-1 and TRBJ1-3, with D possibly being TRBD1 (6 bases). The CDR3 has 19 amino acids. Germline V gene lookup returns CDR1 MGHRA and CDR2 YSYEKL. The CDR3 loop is CASSQVGLQGTSSGNTIYF. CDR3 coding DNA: TGCGCCAGCAGCCAAGTGGGCCTACAGGGAACGAGCTCTGGGAACACCATATATTTT.

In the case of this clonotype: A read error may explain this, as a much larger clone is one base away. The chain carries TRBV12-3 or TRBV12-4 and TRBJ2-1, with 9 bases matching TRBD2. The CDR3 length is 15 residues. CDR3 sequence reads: CASSPPGLASNERFF. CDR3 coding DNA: TGTGCCAGCAGTCCCCCGGGACTAGCAAGCAATGAGCGGTTCTTC.

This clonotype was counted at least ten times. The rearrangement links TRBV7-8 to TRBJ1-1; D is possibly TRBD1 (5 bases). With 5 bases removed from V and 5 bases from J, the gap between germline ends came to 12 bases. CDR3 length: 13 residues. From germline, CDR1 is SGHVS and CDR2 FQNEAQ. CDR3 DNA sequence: TGTGCCAGCAGCACCCGACAGAGGACTGAAGCTTTCTTT. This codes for CASSTRQRTEAFF.

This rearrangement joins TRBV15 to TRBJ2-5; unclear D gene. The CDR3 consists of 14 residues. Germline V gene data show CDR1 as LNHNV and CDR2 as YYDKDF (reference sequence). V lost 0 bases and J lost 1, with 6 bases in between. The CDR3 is CATSREASQETQYF. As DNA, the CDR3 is TGTGCCACCAGCAGAGAGGCCAGCCAAGAGACCCAGTACTTC.

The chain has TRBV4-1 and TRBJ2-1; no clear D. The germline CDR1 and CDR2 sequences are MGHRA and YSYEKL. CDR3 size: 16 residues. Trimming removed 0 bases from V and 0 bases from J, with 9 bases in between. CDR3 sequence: CASSQETLSSYNEQFF. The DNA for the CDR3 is TGCGCCAGCAGCCAAGAGACTCTGAGCTCCTACAATGAGCAGTTCTTC.

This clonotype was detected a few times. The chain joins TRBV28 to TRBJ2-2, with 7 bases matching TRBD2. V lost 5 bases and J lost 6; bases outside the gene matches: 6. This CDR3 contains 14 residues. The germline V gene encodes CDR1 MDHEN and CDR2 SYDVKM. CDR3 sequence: CASSQWTSAGELFF. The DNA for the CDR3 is TGTGCCAGCAGTCAATGGACTAGTGCCGGGGAGCTGTTTTTT.

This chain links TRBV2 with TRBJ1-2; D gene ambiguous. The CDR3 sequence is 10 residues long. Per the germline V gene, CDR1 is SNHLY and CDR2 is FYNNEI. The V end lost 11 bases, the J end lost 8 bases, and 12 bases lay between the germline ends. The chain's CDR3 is CAVSTGGYTF. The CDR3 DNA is TGTGCCGTCAGCACGGGGGGCTACACCTTC.

The CDR3 bases are TGTGCCAGCAGCCAATCCCCAGGGGGTGCTAGCACAGATACGCAGTATTTT. It specifies CASSQSPGGASTDTQYF. V usage is TRBV3-1 and J usage is TRBJ2-3; 7 bases fit TRBD1. This CDR3 is 17 amino acids long. The V and J ends lost 2 bases and 0 bases, in that order; junction bases with no gene match: 8. Germline loops: CDR1 LGHDT, CDR2 YNNKEL (reference sequence).

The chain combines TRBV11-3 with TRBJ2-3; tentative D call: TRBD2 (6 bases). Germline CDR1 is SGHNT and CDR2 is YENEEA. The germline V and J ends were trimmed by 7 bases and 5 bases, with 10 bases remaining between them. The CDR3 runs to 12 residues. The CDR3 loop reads CASTNSGDTQYF. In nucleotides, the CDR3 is TGTGCCAGCACTAATAGCGGAGATACGCAGTATTTT.

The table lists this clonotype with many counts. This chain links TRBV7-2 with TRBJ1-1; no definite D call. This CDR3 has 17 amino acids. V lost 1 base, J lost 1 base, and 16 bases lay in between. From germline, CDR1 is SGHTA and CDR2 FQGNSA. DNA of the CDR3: TGTGCCAGCAGCTTAGTTAGCCCGGACCGAGAGAACACTGAAGCTTTCTTT. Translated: CASSLVSPDRENTEAFF.

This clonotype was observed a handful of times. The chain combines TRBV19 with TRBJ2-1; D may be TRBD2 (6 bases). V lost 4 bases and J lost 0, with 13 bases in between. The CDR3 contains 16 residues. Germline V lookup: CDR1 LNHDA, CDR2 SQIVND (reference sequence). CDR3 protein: CASSKYSGGSYNEQFF. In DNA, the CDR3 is TGTGCCAGTAGTAAATATAGCGGAGGCTCCTACAATGAGCAGTTCTTC.

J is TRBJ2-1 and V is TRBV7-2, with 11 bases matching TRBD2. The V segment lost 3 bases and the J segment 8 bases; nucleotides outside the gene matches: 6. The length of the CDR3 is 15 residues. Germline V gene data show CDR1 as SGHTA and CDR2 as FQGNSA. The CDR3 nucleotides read TGTGCCAGCAGCTTTAGCGGGGGGGCGGGCTATGAGCAGTTCTTC. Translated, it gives CASSFSGGAGYEQFF.

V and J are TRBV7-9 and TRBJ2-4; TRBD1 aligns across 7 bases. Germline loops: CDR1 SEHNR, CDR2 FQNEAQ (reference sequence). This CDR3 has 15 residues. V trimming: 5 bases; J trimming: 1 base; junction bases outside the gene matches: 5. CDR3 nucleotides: TGTGCCAGCAGCCCCAAGGGGGCGGCCAAAAACATTCAGTACTTC. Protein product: CASSPKGAAKNIQYF.

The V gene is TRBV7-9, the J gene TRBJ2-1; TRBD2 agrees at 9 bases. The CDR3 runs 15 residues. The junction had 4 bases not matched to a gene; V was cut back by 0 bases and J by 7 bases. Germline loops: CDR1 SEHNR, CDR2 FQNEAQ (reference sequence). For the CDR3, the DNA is TGTGCCAGCAGCTTAGCTAGCGGGGGTTGGAATGAGCAGTTCTTC. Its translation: CASSLASGGWNEQFF. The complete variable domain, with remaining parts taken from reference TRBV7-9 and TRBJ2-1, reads DTGVSQNPRHKITKRGQNVTFRCDPISEHNRLYWYRQTLGQGPEFLTYFQNEAQLEKSRLLSDRFSAERPKGSFSTLEIQRTEQGDSAMYLCASSLASGGWNEQFFGPGTRLTVL.

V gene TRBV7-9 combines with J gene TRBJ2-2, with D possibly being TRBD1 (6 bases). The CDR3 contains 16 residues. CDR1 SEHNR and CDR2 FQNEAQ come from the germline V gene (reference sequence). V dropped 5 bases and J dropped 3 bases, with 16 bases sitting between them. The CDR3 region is CASSQRRGLDTGELFF. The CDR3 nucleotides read TGTGCCAGCAGCCAACGCAGGGGTCTGGACACCGGGGAGCTGTTTTTT.

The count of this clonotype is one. CDR3 residues: CASSVEIGTGGRAFF. The CDR3 region has the DNA TGTGCCAGCAGCGTAGAGATCGGGACAGGGGGCAGAGCTTTCTTT. The chain combines TRBV9 with TRBJ1-1, with 12 positions matching TRBD1. The CDR3 covers 15 residues. V lost 0 bases to trimming and J lost 10 bases; unmatched junction nucleotides: 7. Germline CDR1 is SGDLS and CDR2 is YYNGEE.